This TCR beta chain was obtained from a study of blood T cells in healthy people across ages. The study's findings and limits: Without sorted subsets, naive and antigen-experienced compartments could not be conclusively compared.

A second about 7 to 11 cycle PCR used barcoded and J-beta primers. TCRdb reanalysed the 5' RACE reads using MiXCR and keeps one entry per CDR3 protein. This table holds about 640,000 distinct CDR3 sequences, 25% to 30% found once. This clonotype showed up many times. Its antigen is currently unknown. This clone may be a read error of a much larger clone one base away. CDR1 is SGDLS and CDR2 is YYNGEE in the germline V gene. Unmatched junction bases numbered 15, after V lost 0 bases and J lost 11 bases. The CDR3 runs 17 residues. Researchers isolated at least 7 million PBMCs per sample. Per sample, no less than 6 micrograms of total RNA were extracted.

The V call is TRBV9, the J call TRBJ2-5; 11 bases fit TRBD2. This clonotype was sampled from a woman of 80 years or more in good health. Material: blood. CDR3 bases: TGTGCCAGCAGCGTAGTTGGTAGCGGGGGGGGATACAATGAGCAGTACTTC. Translating gives CASSVVGSGGGYNEQYF.